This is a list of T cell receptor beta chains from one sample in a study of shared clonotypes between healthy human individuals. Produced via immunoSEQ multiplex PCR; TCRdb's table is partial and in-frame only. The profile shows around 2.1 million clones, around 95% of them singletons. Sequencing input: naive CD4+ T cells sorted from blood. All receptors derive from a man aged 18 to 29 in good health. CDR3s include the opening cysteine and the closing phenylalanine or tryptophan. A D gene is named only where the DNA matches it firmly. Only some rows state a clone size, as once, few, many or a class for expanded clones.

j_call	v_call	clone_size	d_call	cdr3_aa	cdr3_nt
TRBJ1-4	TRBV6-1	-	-	CATGTSEEKLFF	TGTGCCACCGGGACGTCGGAGGAAAAACTGTTTTTT
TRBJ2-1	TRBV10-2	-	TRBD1	CASTKGQGSYNEQFF	TGCGCCAGTACCAAGGGACAGGGTTCCTACAATGAGCAGTTCTTC
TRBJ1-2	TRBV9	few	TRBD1	CASSQGQGTYGYTF	TGTGCCAGCAGCCAAGGACAGGGGACCTATGGCTACACCTTC
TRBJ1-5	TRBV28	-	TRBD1	CASSFHRGSRPQHF	TGTGCCAGCAGTTTCCACAGGGGGTCGCGGCCCCAGCATTTT
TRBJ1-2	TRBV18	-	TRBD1	CASSPGTGFDYGYTF	TGTGCCAGCTCACCAGGGACAGGGTTTGACTATGGCTACACCTTC
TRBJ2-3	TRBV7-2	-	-	CASSLAMRDTQYF	TGTGCCAGCAGCTTAGCCATGCGAGATACGCAGTATTTT
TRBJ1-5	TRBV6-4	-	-	CASSATRKRRSNQPQHF	TGTGCCAGCAGTGCTACGAGGAAAAGAAGAAGCAATCAGCCCCAGCATTTT
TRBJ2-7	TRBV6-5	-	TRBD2	CASKASGIYEQYF	TGTGCCAGCAAGGCTAGCGGGATCTACGAGCAGTACTTC
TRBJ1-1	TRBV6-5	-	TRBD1	CASSYRGLKNTEAFF	TGTGCCAGCAGTTACAGGGGGCTAAAGAACACTGAAGCTTTCTTT
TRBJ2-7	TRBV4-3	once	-	CASSQDSSDSYEQYF	TGCGCCAGCAGCCAAGATTCGTCTGATTCCTACGAGCAGTACTTC
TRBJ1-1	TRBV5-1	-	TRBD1	CASSTNRGTEAFF	TGCGCCAGCAGCACAAACAGGGGGACTGAAGCTTTCTTT
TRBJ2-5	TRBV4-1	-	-	CASSQGQGPSQETQYF	TGCGCCAGCAGCCAAGGTCAAGGACCATCTCAAGAGACCCAGTACTTC
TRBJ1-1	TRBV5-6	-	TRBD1	CASSLSGGVEDRYTEAFF	TGTGCCAGCAGCTTGTCAGGGGGCGTCGAGGACAGGTACACTGAAGCTTTCTTT
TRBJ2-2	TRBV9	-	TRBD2	CASSVWMTSGRTGELFF	TGTGCCAGCAGCGTATGGATGACTAGCGGGAGAACCGGGGAGCTGTTTTTT
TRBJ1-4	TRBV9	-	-	CASSVSWGRDEKLFF	TGTGCCAGCAGCGTCTCTTGGGGACGGGATGAAAAACTGTTTTTT
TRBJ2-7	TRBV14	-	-	CASSQVGASAYEQYF	TGTGCCAGCAGCCAAGTGGGGGCTTCGGCCTACGAGCAGTACTTC
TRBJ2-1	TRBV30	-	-	CAWSPLSPYSYNEQFF	TGTGCCTGGAGTCCCCTGAGCCCCTACTCCTACAATGAGCAGTTCTTC
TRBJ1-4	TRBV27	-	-	CASSFSLTNEKLFF	TGTGCCAGCAGTTTTAGCTTAACTAATGAAAAACTGTTTTTT
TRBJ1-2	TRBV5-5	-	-	CASSLPGTGGSGYTF	TGTGCCAGCAGCTTGCCCGGGACGGGTGGTTCTGGCTACACCTTC
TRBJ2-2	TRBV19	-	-	CASSQVPTGELFF	TGTGCCAGTAGTCAGGTCCCCACCGGGGAGCTGTTTTTT
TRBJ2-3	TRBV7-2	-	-	CASSHNTDTQYF	TGTGCCAGCAGCCACAACACAGATACGCAGTATTTT
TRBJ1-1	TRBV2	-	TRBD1	CASSRQGAPTEAFF	TGTGCCAGCAGCCGACAGGGGGCGCCTACTGAAGCTTTCTTT
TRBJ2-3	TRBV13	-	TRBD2	CASSSGTSPPTDTQYF	TGTGCCAGCAGCTCCGGGACTAGTCCTCCCACAGATACGCAGTATTTT
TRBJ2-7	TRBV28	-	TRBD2	CASSLCSQAGGGLIDEQYF	TGTGCCAGCAGTTTATGTAGTCAGGCTGGCGGGGGTTTAATCGACGAGCAGTACTTC
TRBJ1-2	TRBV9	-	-	CASSGYRLRYTF	TGTGCCAGCAGCGGTTACAGGCTGCGCTACACCTTC